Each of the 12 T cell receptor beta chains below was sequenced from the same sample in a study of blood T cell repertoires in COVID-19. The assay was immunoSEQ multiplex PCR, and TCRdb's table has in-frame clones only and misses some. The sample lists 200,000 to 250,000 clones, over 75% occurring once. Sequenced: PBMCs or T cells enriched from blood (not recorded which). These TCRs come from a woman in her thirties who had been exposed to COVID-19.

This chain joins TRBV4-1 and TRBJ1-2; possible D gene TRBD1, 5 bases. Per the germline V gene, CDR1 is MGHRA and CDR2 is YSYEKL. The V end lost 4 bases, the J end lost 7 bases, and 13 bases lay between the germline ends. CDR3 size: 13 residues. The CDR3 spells CASSLSGEAGYTF. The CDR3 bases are TGCGCCAGCAGCCTTTCGGGGGAGGCTGGCTACACCTTC.

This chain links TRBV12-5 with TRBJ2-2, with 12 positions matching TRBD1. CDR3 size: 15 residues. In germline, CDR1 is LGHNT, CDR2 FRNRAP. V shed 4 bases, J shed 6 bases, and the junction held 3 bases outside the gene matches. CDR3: CASGSGTGGPGELFF. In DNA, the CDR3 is TGTGCTAGTGGTTCCGGGACAGGGGGCCCCGGGGAGCTGTTTTTT.

The CDR3: CASSRLAGERTDTQYF. CDR3 sequence (DNA): TGTGCCAGCAGCAGGCTAGCGGGAGAGCGCACAGATACGCAGTATTTT. This chain links TRBV9 with TRBJ2-3; 10 bases are a match to TRBD2. Germline V gives CDR1 SGDLS, CDR2 YYNGEE. This CDR3 spans 16 amino acids. Losses at the gene ends were 4 bases for V and 1 base for J; bases not matched to a gene: 6.

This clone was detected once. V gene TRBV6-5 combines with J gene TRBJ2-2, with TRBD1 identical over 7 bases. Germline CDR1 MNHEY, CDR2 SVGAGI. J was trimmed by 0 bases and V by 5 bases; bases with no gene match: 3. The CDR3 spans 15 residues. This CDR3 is CASSRGTANTGELFF. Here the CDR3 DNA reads TGTGCCAGCAGTCGAGGGACAGCGAACACCGGGGAGCTGTTTTTT.

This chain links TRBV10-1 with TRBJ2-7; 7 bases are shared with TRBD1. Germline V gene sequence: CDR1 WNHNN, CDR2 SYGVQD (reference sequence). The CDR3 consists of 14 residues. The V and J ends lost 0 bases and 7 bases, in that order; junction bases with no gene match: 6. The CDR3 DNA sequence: TGCGCCAGCAGTGAGTCGTGGACAGGTGGAGAGCAGTACTTC. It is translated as CASSESWTGGEQYF.

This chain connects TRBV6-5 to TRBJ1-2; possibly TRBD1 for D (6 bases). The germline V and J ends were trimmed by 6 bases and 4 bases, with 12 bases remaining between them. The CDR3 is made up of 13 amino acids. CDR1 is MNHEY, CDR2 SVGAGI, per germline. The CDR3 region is CASSPGGAYGYTF. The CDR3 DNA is TGTGCCAGCAGCCCCGGGGGGGCCTATGGCTACACCTTC.

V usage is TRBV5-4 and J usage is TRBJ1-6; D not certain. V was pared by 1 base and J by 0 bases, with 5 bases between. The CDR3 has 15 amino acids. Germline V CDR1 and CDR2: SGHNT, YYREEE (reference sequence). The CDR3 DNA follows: TGTGCCAGCAGCTTGAGGAGCTCCTATAATTCACCCCTCCACTTT. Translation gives CASSLRSSYNSPLHF.

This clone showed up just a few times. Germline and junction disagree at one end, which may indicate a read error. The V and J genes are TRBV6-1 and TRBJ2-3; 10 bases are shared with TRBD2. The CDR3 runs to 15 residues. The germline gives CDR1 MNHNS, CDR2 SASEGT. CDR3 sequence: CASREGTSGTDTQYF. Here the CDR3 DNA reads TGTGCCAGCAGGGAAGGGACTAGCGGCACAGATACGCAGTATTTT.

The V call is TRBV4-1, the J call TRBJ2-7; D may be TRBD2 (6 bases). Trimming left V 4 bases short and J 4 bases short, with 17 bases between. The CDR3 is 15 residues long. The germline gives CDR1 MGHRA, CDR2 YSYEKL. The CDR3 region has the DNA TGCGCCAGCAGCCGGATTTCTAGCGACTCGTACGAGCAGTACTTC. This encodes CASSRISSDSYEQYF.

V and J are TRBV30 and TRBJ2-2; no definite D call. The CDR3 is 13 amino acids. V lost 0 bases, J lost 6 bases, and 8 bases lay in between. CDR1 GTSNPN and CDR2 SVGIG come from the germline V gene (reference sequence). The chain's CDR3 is CAWSVHRPGELFF. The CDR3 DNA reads TGTGCCTGGAGTGTACACAGACCCGGGGAGCTGTTTTTT.

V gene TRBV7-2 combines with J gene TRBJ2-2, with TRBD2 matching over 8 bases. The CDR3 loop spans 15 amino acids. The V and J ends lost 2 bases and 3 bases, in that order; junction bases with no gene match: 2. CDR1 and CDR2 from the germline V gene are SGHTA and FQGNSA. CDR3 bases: TGTGCCAGCAGCTTATGGCGGGAGGACACCGGGGAGCTGTTTTTT. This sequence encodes CASSLWREDTGELFF.

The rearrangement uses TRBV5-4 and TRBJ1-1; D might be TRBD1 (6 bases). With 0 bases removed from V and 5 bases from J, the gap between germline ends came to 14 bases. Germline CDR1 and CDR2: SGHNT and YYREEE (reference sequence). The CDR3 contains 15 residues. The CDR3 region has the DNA TGTGCCAGCAGCTTGGGTCTGGGGGCGCGGACTGAAGCTTTCTTT. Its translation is CASSLGLGARTEAFF.